These 3 T cell receptor beta chains originate from one sample sequenced in a study of lymphopenia after photon versus proton radiotherapy. Only in-frame clones appear in the TCRdb table, and some are missing; sequencing was by immunoSEQ multiplex PCR. This table holds approximately 65,000 clones, around 86% found once. The sample here was peripheral blood, taken from a patient treated with proton-based radiotherapy. The source of these receptors is a man older than 75 with esophageal cancer.

CDR3 amino acids: CASSLGQGQETQYF. The CDR3 DNA reads TGTGCCAGCAGCTTGGGGCAGGGGCAAGAGACCCAGTACTTC. This rearrangement joins TRBV5-6 to TRBJ2-5; D may be TRBD1 (6 bases). Trimming took off 0 bases at V and 2 bases at J, with 8 bases between the two ends. Germline V gene lookup returns CDR1 SGHDT and CDR2 YYEEEE. The length of the CDR3 is 14 residues.

V is TRBV9 and J is TRBJ2-2; possible D gene TRBD2, 6 bases. The CDR3 totals 12 residues. V was cut by 5 bases and J by 6 bases, with 8 bases left in between. Germline loops: CDR1 SGDLS, CDR2 YYNGEE. The CDR3 sequence is CASREGSGELFF. CDR3 nucleotides: TGTGCCAGCAGGGAGGGATCCGGGGAGCTGTTTTTT. The full variable domain, rest sourced from reference TRBV9 and TRBJ2-2, is DSGVTQTPKHLITATGQRVTLRCSPRSGDLSVYWYQQSLDQGLQFLIQYYNGEERAKGNILERFSAQQFPDLHSELNLSSLELGDSALYFCASREGSGELFFGEGSRLTVL.

This rearrangement joins TRBV18 to TRBJ2-1, with 10 bases lining up with TRBD2. Unmatched junction bases numbered 12, after V lost 2 bases and J lost 8 bases. This CDR3 has 17 amino acids. CDR1 KGHSH and CDR2 LQKENI come from the germline V gene. The chain's CDR3 is CASSPELAGPEFDEQFF. The CDR3 DNA reads TGTGCCAGCTCACCAGAACTAGCGGGACCGGAGTTCGATGAGCAGTTCTTC. The variable domain in full, completed from reference TRBV18 and TRBJ2-1, reads NAGVMQNPRHLVRRRGQEARLRCSPMKGHSHVYWYRQLPEEGLKFMVYLQKENIIDESGMPKERFSAEFPKEGPSILRIQQVVRGDSAAYFCASSPELAGPEFDEQFFGPGTRLTVL.